A selection of T cell receptor beta chains follows, all from one sample in a study of T cell responses to AZD1222 COVID-19 vaccine. Assay: immunoSEQ multiplex PCR; the TCRdb copy retains only in-frame clones and omits some. The sample records 75,000 to 100,000 clones, around 89% being singletons. The material sequenced was peripheral blood, taken on day 0 of AZD1222 vaccination. Receptors were obtained from an adult in good health. CDR3s include the opening cysteine and the closing phenylalanine or tryptophan. A D gene is named only where the DNA matches it firmly. Not every row has a clone size; where given, it reads once, few, many or a size class.

d_gene	abundance	v_gene	j_gene	CDR3aa	CDR3nt
.	.	TRBV6-2/TRBV6-3	TRBJ1-6	CASSVTGTPLHF	TGTGCCAGCAGTGTAACAGGAACACCCCTCCACTTT
.	.	TRBV2	TRBJ2-6	CASSELVRRLLYSGANVLTF	TGTGCCAGCAGTGAATTGGTTAGGCGTTTATTATATTCTGGGGCCAACGTCCTGACTTTC
TRBD1	.	TRBV25-1	TRBJ1-1	CASTEDRSTEAFF	TGTGCCAGCACCGAGGACAGGAGCACTGAAGCTTTCTTT
TRBD2	.	TRBV3-1/TRBV3-2	TRBJ2-3	CASSEIAGGLKDTQYF	TGTGCCAGCAGCGAAATAGCGGGGGGGCTGAAAGATACGCAGTATTTT
TRBD1	.	TRBV4-1	TRBJ1-6	CASSPWMGQGKSPLHF	TGCGCCAGCAGCCCCTGGATGGGACAGGGAAAATCACCCCTCCACTTT
.	.	TRBV10-3	TRBJ1-6	CAISDWGRGSPLHF	TGTGCCATCAGTGACTGGGGGCGAGGTTCACCCCTCCACTTT
TRBD2	few	TRBV25-1	TRBJ2-3	CASSGGTSGKDTQYF	TGTGCCAGCAGTGGGGGGACTAGCGGCAAAGATACGCAGTATTTT
.	once	TRBV3-1/TRBV3-2	TRBJ1-5	CASSQGNGADQPQHF	TGTGCCAGCAGCCAGGGGAACGGTGCGGACCAGCCCCAGCATTTT
TRBD1	.	TRBV9	TRBJ2-5	CASGAIDGTGGETQYF	TGTGCCAGTGGGGCCATAGACGGGACAGGGGGAGAGACCCAGTACTTC
.	.	TRBV6-2/TRBV6-3	TRBJ1-2	CASSYAPGEDYGYTF	TGTGCCAGCAGTTACGCCCCAGGGGAGGACTATGGCTACACCTTC
.	.	TRBV14	TRBJ2-1	CASRTRQDSLGDEQFF	TGTGCCAGCCGAACCCGTCAGGATTCTTTGGGCGATGAGCAGTTCTTC
TRBD2	.	TRBV7-2	TRBJ2-1	CASSAPGGLLNEQFF	TGTGCCAGCAGCGCCCCGGGAGGACTATTAAATGAGCAGTTCTTC
.	.	TRBV10-3	TRBJ2-3	CATREGRGADTQYF	TGTGCCACCAGGGAAGGGCGGGGAGCGGATACGCAGTATTTT
.	.	TRBV10-3	TRBJ2-7	CAISGGDGPYEQYF	TGTGCCATCAGTGGGGGGGACGGCCCCTACGAGCAGTACTTC
.	.	TRBV3-1/TRBV3-2	TRBJ2-7	CASSQEGGTEIRF	TGTGCCAGCAGCCAAGAGGGGGGGACAGAGATCAGGTTC
.	.	TRBV27	TRBJ2-2	CASSFGRTGELFF	TGTGCCAGCAGTTTCGGGCGGACCGGGGAGCTGTTTTTT
.	.	TRBV13	TRBJ1-2	CASSLGGYGYTF	TGTGCCAGCAGCTTAGGTGGCTATGGCTACACCTTC
TRBD1	.	TRBV7-8	TRBJ1-2	CASSLMGQTGEYIYTF	TGTGCCAGCAGCTTAATGGGACAGACAGGGGAGTACATCTACACCTTC
TRBD1	.	TRBV7-2	TRBJ1-1	CASSSGQGTEAFF	TGTGCCAGCAGCTCAGGACAGGGAACTGAAGCTTTCTTT
.	.	TRBV6-1	TRBJ1-2	CASSEGPYGYTF	TGTGCCAGCAGTGAGGGACCCTATGGCTACACCTTC
.	few	TRBV29-1	TRBJ1-6	CSVGKGQGGNSPLHF	TGCAGCGTTGGCAAAGGCCAAGGGGGTAATTCACCCCTCCACTTT
.	.	TRBV9	TRBJ1-6	CASSASRGGSPLHF	TGTGCCAGCAGCGCATCCAGGGGTGGATCACCCCTCCACTTT
TRBD2	.	TRBV6-5	TRBJ2-7	CASSYSRSGGSHEQYF	TGTGCCAGCAGTTACTCGAGAAGCGGGGGGTCTCACGAGCAGTACTTC
TRBD2	.	TRBV5-3	TRBJ2-3	CASQPGGYLSTDTQYF	TGTGCCAGCCAACCCGGGGGGTACCTTAGCACAGATACGCAGTATTTT
TRBD1	.	TRBV5-3	TRBJ1-1	CARSPPPSDRDTTEAFF	TGTGCCAGAAGCCCTCCCCCCTCGGACAGGGATACAACTGAAGCTTTCTTT
.	.	TRBV7-8	TRBJ2-7	CASSLVGSGAGYEQYF	TGTGCCAGCAGCTTAGTTGGTTCGGGGGCAGGGTACGAGCAGTACTTC
.	.	TRBV7-9	TRBJ2-2	CASSLTVVAGELFF	TGTGCCAGCAGCTTAACGGTTGTGGCCGGGGAGCTGTTTTTT
TRBD1	.	TRBV4-3	TRBJ1-3	CASSQDRTGATRAPPGNTIYF	TGCGCCAGCAGCCAAGATCGTACAGGGGCCACAAGAGCACCCCCAGGAAACACCATATATTTT
.	.	TRBV7-2	TRBJ2-3	CASQRDPSTDTQYF	TGTGCCAGTCAGAGGGATCCTAGCACAGATACGCAGTATTTT
.	few	TRBV5-1	TRBJ1-2	CASSLGHGGQVDGYTF	TGCGCCAGCAGCTTGGGGCATGGGGGCCAGGTCGATGGCTACACCTTC
.	.	TRBV5-5	TRBJ2-4	CASSLRGPRGAAQNIQYF	TGTGCCAGCAGCTTACGGGGCCCAAGGGGGGCTGCCCAAAACATTCAGTACTTC
.	.	TRBV4-3	TRBJ1-2	CASSQDRGTYGYTF	TGCGCCAGCAGCCAAGACCGTGGGACCTATGGCTACACCTTC
.	.	TRBV4-1	TRBJ2-2	CASSVLASKNTGELFF	TGCGCCAGCAGCGTGCTAGCGTCGAAAAACACCGGGGAGCTGTTTTTT
TRBD2	.	TRBV19	TRBJ2-1	CASSSPSGGGGNEQFF	TGTGCCAGTAGTAGCCCCAGCGGGGGGGGTGGGAATGAGCAGTTCTTC
.	.	TRBV12-3/TRBV12-4	TRBJ2-7	CAGSPLGYEQYF	TGTGCCGGCAGCCCTCTCGGGTACGAGCAGTACTTC
.	.	TRBV6-6	TRBJ1-2	CASRRRTEDIGYTF	TGTGCCAGCAGACGGAGGACAGAAGATATTGGCTACACCTTC
.	.	TRBV11-3	TRBJ2-3	CASSLGGIARAAGTDTQYF	TGTGCCAGCAGCTTAGGCGGGATAGCGCGGGCGGCCGGCACAGATACGCAGTATTTT
TRBD1	.	TRBV7-2	TRBJ1-2	CASSITGTGDGYTF	TGTGCCAGCAGCATAACCGGGACAGGGGACGGCTACACCTTC
.	.	TRBV2	TRBJ1-1	CASSESSEVREAFF	TGTGCCAGCAGTGAATCGTCCGAAGTACGAGAAGCTTTCTTT
.	.	TRBV18	TRBJ2-7	CASSPGESYEQYF	TGTGCCAGCTCACCAGGGGAGTCCTACGAGCAGTACTTC
.	.	TRBV5-1	TRBJ1-2	CASRNTLLGASGLTGYTF	TGCGCCAGCAGAAACACTCTCTTAGGAGCCTCCGGCCTTACAGGCTACACCTTC
.	once	TRBV14	TRBJ1-1	CASSQDLGAGNTEAFF	TGTGCCAGCAGCCAAGATCTGGGGGCAGGGAACACTGAAGCTTTCTTT
.	.	TRBV7-2	TRBJ2-2	CASSTPPVPGELFF	TGTGCCAGCAGCACCCCGCCGGTGCCCGGGGAGCTGTTTTTT
TRBD1	.	TRBV5-6	TRBJ1-2	CASSREGQGLNYGYTF	TGTGCCAGCAGCCGGGAGGGACAGGGGCTTAACTATGGCTACACCTTC
TRBD2	few	TRBV15	TRBJ2-6	CATSRAGEGSSGANVLTF	TGTGCCACCAGCAGGGCGGGGGAAGGATCCTCTGGGGCCAACGTCCTGACTTTC
.	.	TRBV29-1	TRBJ1-4	CSVVLGLHDEKLFF	TGCAGCGTTGTCTTGGGACTACATGATGAAAAACTGTTTTTT
.	.	TRBV11-3	TRBJ2-7	CASSLRFQGSYEQYF	TGTGCCAGCAGCTTAAGATTCCAGGGCAGTTACGAGCAGTACTTC
.	.	TRBV7-2	TRBJ2-7	CASSFTGLTREQYF	TGTGCCAGCAGCTTCACGGGGTTAACAAGGGAGCAGTACTTC
.	.	TRBV11-2	TRBJ1-6	CASRGVNSPLHF	TGTGCCAGCCGGGGGGTAAATTCACCCCTCCACTTT
.	.	TRBV5-1	TRBJ1-1	CASDDGGNTEAFF	TGCGCCAGTGATGACGGGGGAAACACTGAAGCTTTCTTT
TRBD1	.	TRBV6-2/TRBV6-3	TRBJ1-1	CASSLQGKAFF	TGTGCCAGCAGTTTACAGGGGAAAGCTTTCTTT
.	.	TRBV7-9	TRBJ1-1	CASSRPGGMNTEAFF	TGTGCCAGCAGCCGGCCAGGAGGGATGAACACTGAAGCTTTCTTT
.	.	TRBV24-1	TRBJ1-5	CATSDGRRTGNQPQHF	TGTGCCACCAGTGATGGTCGACGGACTGGCAATCAGCCCCAGCATTTT
TRBD2	.	TRBV5-1	TRBJ2-3	CASSLVSGVSTDTQYF	TGCGCCAGCAGCTTGGTAAGCGGGGTGAGCACAGATACGCAGTATTTT